This T cell receptor beta chain was recovered during a study of blood T cell repertoires in COVID-19. Assay used: immunoSEQ multiplex PCR; TCRdb lists only in-frame clones, some missing. In the table there are under 200,000 clones, 60% to 85% of which are singletons. Germline CDR1 and CDR2: LNHDA and SQIVND (reference sequence). The CDR3 is made up of 14 amino acids. The V and J ends lost 9 bases and 3 bases, in that order; junction bases with no gene match: 10. The J gene is TRBJ1-1, the V gene TRBV19, with 7 bases that match TRBD1. Sequencing was performed on peripheral blood. The origin of this receptor is a man aged 55 to 70 with acute or convalescent COVID-19. CDR3 sequence (DNA): TGTGCCAGCTCCAAAGGGGGCCGGGACACTGAAGCTTTCTTT. It specifies CASSKGGRDTEAFF. Variable domain in full (rest from reference TRBV19 and TRBJ1-1): DGGITQSPKYLFRKEGQNVTLSCEQNLNHDAMYWYRQDPGQGLRLIYYSQIVNDFQKGDIAEGYSVSREKKESFPLTVTSAQKNPTAFYLCASSKGGRDTEAFFGQGTRLTVV.